The 20 T cell receptor beta chains in this list originate from one sample, sequenced in a study of vaccination and CD4 T cells after COVID-19. Cultured CD4+ T cell DNA underwent sequencing with the Oncomine TCR Beta short-read assay. TCRdb recomputed calls from the PCR reads with MiXCR, one row per CDR3 protein. The sample yields under 6,500 distinct CDR3 sequences, 25% to 30% seen once. Treatment described: roughly 10-day PBMC culture with coronavirus spike peptide pools or control peptides (ViraFEST assay). CD4+ T-cell collection from the unexposed donor predated the COVID-19 pandemic (2011-2018). Their specific antigens are unknown. Sample: CD4+ T cells from blood, cultured in vitro. The receptors shown here come from a human donor in good health.

The chain has TRBV9 and TRBJ1-2; TRBD1 is a possible D gene (5 bases). Germline CDR1 reads SGDLS; CDR2 reads YYNGEE. CDR3 size: 14 residues. The germline V and J ends were trimmed by 4 bases and 0 bases, with 10 bases remaining between them. CDR3 region: CASSPDITNYGYTF. The CDR3 nucleotides read TGTGCCAGCAGCCCGGACATCACTAACTATGGCTACACCTTC.

J is TRBJ1-2 and V is TRBV5-1; no clear D gene. CDR1 is SGHRS and CDR2 is YFSETQ in the germline V gene. This CDR3 contains 12 residues. Trimming took off 7 bases at V and 1 base at J, with 8 bases between the two ends. The CDR3 DNA reads as TGCGCCAGCCAAACAGATAACTATGGCTACACCTTC. Translation gives CASQTDNYGYTF.

This clonotype was seen a few times. The CDR3 is CASSDLVFNQPQHF. The CDR3 DNA sequence: TGTGCCAGCAGTGACCTGGTCTTTAATCAGCCCCAGCATTTT. The chain links TRBV6-1 to TRBJ1-5; D uncertain. V lost 3 bases to trimming and J lost 4 bases, with 10 bases between them. The CDR3 is 14 amino acids. Germline V CDR1 and CDR2: MNHNS, SASEGT.

The J gene is TRBJ1-1, the V gene TRBV20-1, with a possible D match to TRBD1 (5 bases). This CDR3 is built from 13 residues. Germline-derived CDR1 and CDR2 are DFQATT and SNEGSKA (reference sequence). Between the trimmed V and J ends, which lost 1 base and 8 bases, there was a span of 14 bases. For the CDR3, the DNA is TGCAGTGCTAGAGCCCCCCCAGGGACCGAAGCTTTCTTT. Translating gives CSARAPPGTEAFF.

V and J are TRBV20-1 and TRBJ2-1; perhaps TRBD2 as D (6 bases). This CDR3 is built from 12 residues. The germline CDR1 and CDR2 sequences are DFQATT and SNEGSKA (reference sequence). Trimming took off 5 bases at V and 3 bases at J, with 8 bases between the two ends. The CDR3 spells CSAGDFYNEQFF. Here the CDR3 DNA reads TGCAGTGCTGGGGACTTCTACAATGAGCAGTTCTTC.

The table lists this clonotype with a few counts. The chain couples TRBV7-6 to TRBJ1-1; 7 bases are a match to TRBD1. Trimming took 3 bases from V and 4 from J; bases not matched to a gene: 8. From germline, CDR1 is SGHVS and CDR2 FNYEAQ. CDR3 length equals 15 residues. In nucleotides, the CDR3 is TGTGCCAGCAGCTTCCAAACAGGGGAGGTCACTGAAGCTTTCTTT. It translates to CASSFQTGEVTEAFF.

The gene calls are TRBV5-6 and TRBJ1-1; D unclear. V lost 2 bases to trimming and J lost 4 bases, with 6 bases between them. This CDR3 contains 12 residues. Germline V gene lookup returns CDR1 SGHDT and CDR2 YYEEEE. The CDR3 spells CASSFRLTEAFF. DNA of the CDR3: TGTGCCAGCAGCTTCCGACTCACTGAAGCTTTCTTT.

Remarks on this clonotype: Being one base from a much bigger clone, this may be a read error. J is TRBJ2-3 and V is TRBV20-1, with D unresolved. Trimming took 6 bases from V and 4 from J, leaving 14 bases between them. The CDR3 is 13 residues long. Germline-derived CDR1 and CDR2 are DFQATT and SNEGSKA (reference sequence). CDR3 amino acids: CSAPSSRSDTQYF. DNA for the CDR3: TGCAGTGCCCCCTCAAGTCGGTCAGATACGCAGTATTTT.

This chain joins TRBV12-3 or TRBV12-4 and TRBJ2-2, with D hard to call. V was pared by 4 bases and J by 0 bases, with 0 bases between. The length of the CDR3 is 12 residues. CDR3 DNA: TGTGCCAGCAGTTCGAACACCGGGGAGCTGTTTTTT. Its protein is CASSSNTGELFF.

This clonotype was seen a few times. The chain is built from TRBV20-1 and TRBJ2-3, with 12 bases that match TRBD2. V lost 3 bases and J lost 0; bases outside the gene matches: 4. There are 16 residues in the CDR3. The V gene's germline CDR1 is DFQATT and CDR2 SNEGSKA (reference sequence). The CDR3 sequence is CSASRLAGDSTDTQYF. CDR3 DNA sequence: TGCAGTGCTAGCAGACTAGCGGGGGATAGCACAGATACGCAGTATTTT.

The chain employs TRBV29-1 and TRBJ2-5; D is unclear. V was trimmed by 5 bases and J by 5 bases, leaving 9 bases between them. Germline lookup yields CDR1 SQVTM and CDR2 ANQGSEA. This CDR3 has 11 amino acids. The CDR3 coding sequence is TGCAGCGTTCGTCCGAGTGAGACCCAGTACTTC. It is translated as CSVRPSETQYF.

This chain connects TRBV7-8 to TRBJ2-7; D not certain. The CDR3 sequence is 13 residues long. With 0 bases removed from V and 4 bases from J, the gap between germline ends came to 7 bases. Germline lookup yields CDR1 SGHVS and CDR2 FQNEAQ. The CDR3 DNA follows: TGTGCCAGCAGCTTAGCGGCTTGGTACGAGCAGTACTTC. Amino acids: CASSLAAWYEQYF.

Only a few counts were recorded for this clonotype. This chain links TRBV6-1 with TRBJ2-2; D uncertain. V lost 1 base, J lost 6 bases, and 9 bases lay in between. This CDR3 is 14 amino acids long. Germline CDR1 is MNHNS and CDR2 is SASEGT. CDR3: CASSEEASSGELFF. As DNA, the CDR3 is TGTGCCAGCAGTGAAGAGGCCTCCTCCGGGGAGCTGTTTTTT.

By its share, this clonotype is medium-sized. V gene TRBV19 combines with J gene TRBJ1-2; the D gene is possibly TRBD1 (5 bases). Germline V lookup: CDR1 LNHDA, CDR2 SQIVND (reference sequence). Trimming left V 4 bases short and J 5 bases short, with 8 bases between. This CDR3 has 12 amino acids. The CDR3 region has the DNA TGTGCCAGTAGTACAGGGAGGTATGGCTACACCTTC. Translated, it gives CASSTGRYGYTF.

This clonotype was seen a few times. The rearrangement links TRBV6-2 or TRBV6-3 to TRBJ2-5; TRBD2 matches at 10 bases. This CDR3 has 15 amino acids. Unmatched junction bases numbered 8, after V lost 6 bases and J lost 4 bases. Germline V gene lookup returns CDR1 MNHEY and CDR2 SVGEGT. The CDR3 loop reads CASRSSGGWRETQYF. CDR3 sequence (DNA): TGTGCCAGCAGATCTAGCGGGGGATGGAGAGAGACCCAGTACTTC.

The J gene is TRBJ1-5, the V gene TRBV20-1; D not certain. Germline V gene data show CDR1 as DFQATT and CDR2 as SNEGSKA (reference sequence). The V end lost 3 bases, the J end lost 6 bases, and 15 bases lay between the germline ends. The CDR3 is 14 residues long. The CDR3 loop reads CSASKSANLQPQHF. The CDR3 DNA reads as TGCAGTGCTAGTAAATCAGCCAACCTTCAGCCCCAGCATTTT.

The chain carries TRBV6-1 and TRBJ1-6; no firm D call. CDR1 and CDR2 from the germline V gene are MNHNS and SASEGT. V was pared by 8 bases and J by 8 bases, with 19 bases between. The length of the CDR3 is 15 residues. This CDR3 is CASGLGFVRDSPLHF. The DNA for the CDR3 is TGTGCCAGCGGCCTCGGGTTTGTCCGGGATTCACCCCTCCACTTT.

The rearrangement links TRBV20-1 to TRBJ2-7; perhaps D is TRBD1 or TRBD2 (5 bases each). Germline CDR1 reads DFQATT; CDR2 reads SNEGSKA (reference sequence). The germline V and J ends were trimmed by 8 bases and 2 bases, with 16 bases remaining between them. The CDR3 covers 13 residues. For the CDR3, the DNA is TGCAGTCTCCCGGGACGGTTAACCTACGAGCAGTACTTC. Translated, it gives CSLPGRLTYEQYF.

With respect to this clonotype: Germline is not matched at one junction end, which may reflect a read error. The genes are TRBV29-1 and TRBJ1-5; 7 nucleotides line up with TRBD1. Per the germline V gene, CDR1 is SQVTM and CDR2 is ANQGSEA. The CDR3 runs to 13 residues. CDR3 sequence (DNA): TGCAGCGTTAATTCAGGGGGAGATCAGCTCCAGCATTTT. Translating it yields CSVNSGGDQLQHF.

The chain couples TRBV6-2 or TRBV6-3 to TRBJ2-7; tentative D call: TRBD2 (5 bases). The V and J ends lost 1 base and 3 bases respectively, with 16 bases between them. The CDR3 runs to 16 residues. CDR1 is MNHEY and CDR2 is SVGEGT in the germline V gene. The CDR3 region has the DNA TGTGCCAGCAGTTACTTTGGGGATTACGGGGACTACGAGCAGTACTTC. It specifies CASSYFGDYGDYEQYF.